The 17 T cell receptor beta chains given below trace back to one sample, sequenced in a study of long-term antiretroviral therapy in people with HIV. Version v3.0 of the immunoSEQ assay was performed at survey level. Here immunoSEQ multiplex PCR was the method, and the copy in TCRdb shows in-frame clones only, minus some. This table holds roughly 15,000 clones, roughly 91% found once. The sample here was unsorted PBMCs, taken 6.9 years after starting antiretroviral therapy. Receptors originate from a man aged 50 or older with HIV.

The rearrangement uses TRBV10-2 and TRBJ2-1; TRBD2 agrees at 8 bases. The CDR3 sequence is 15 residues long. Germline V gene sequence: CDR1 WSHSY, CDR2 SAAADI. Trimming at V came to 5 bases and at J to 4 bases, leaving 7 bases not matched to a gene. Here the CDR3 reads CASSFGAGAYNEQFF. The CDR3 DNA is TGCGCCAGCAGTTTCGGAGCGGGAGCTTACAATGAGCAGTTCTTC.

The CDR3 reads CASNPFGGATYEQYF. The DNA of the CDR3 is TGTGCCAGCAACCCTTTCGGAGGGGCTACCTACGAGCAGTACTTC. The V call is TRBV28, the J call TRBJ2-7; D is perhaps TRBD2 (6 bases). V was cut by 7 bases and J by 2 bases, with 18 bases left in between. The CDR3 runs 15 residues. Germline lookup yields CDR1 MDHEN and CDR2 SYDVKM.

A note on this clone: The same CDR3 arises from other DNA sequences in this sample as well. The rearrangement links TRBV6-6 to TRBJ2-1; perhaps D is TRBD1 or TRBD2 (5 bases each). V was shortened by 5 bases and J by 4 bases, with 9 bases between the two germline ends. The CDR3 covers 13 residues. Germline-derived CDR1 and CDR2 are MNHNY and SVGAGI (reference sequence). The CDR3 nucleotides read TGTGCCAGCAGTAACGGGGCATACAATGAGCAGTTCTTC. Translating gives CASSNGAYNEQFF.

The J gene is TRBJ1-5, the V gene TRBV4-2; perhaps TRBD1 as D (6 bases). This CDR3 region has 16 residues. V dropped 0 bases and J dropped 5 bases, with 14 bases sitting between them. The V gene's germline CDR1 is LGHNA and CDR2 YNFKEQ. The CDR3 protein is CASSQESGAADQPQHF. The CDR3 coding sequence is TGTGCCAGCAGCCAAGAATCGGGGGCTGCGGATCAGCCCCAGCATTTT.

This chain links TRBV12-5 with TRBJ2-1; TRBD2 matches at 8 bases. V lost 7 bases and J lost 10; bases outside the gene matches: 12. The CDR3 runs to 14 residues. The germline CDR1 and CDR2 sequences are LGHNT and FRNRAP. CDR3 region: CASANREGRGEQFF. The CDR3 DNA follows: TGTGCTAGTGCCAATCGGGAGGGCCGTGGAGAGCAGTTCTTC.

This clone is medium-sized (0.01 to 0.1%) within its sample. The gene calls are TRBV4-1 and TRBJ2-1, with unresolved D. The CDR3 consists of 13 residues. The V end lost 0 bases, the J end lost 5 bases, and 5 bases lay between the germline ends. Germline V CDR1 and CDR2: MGHRA, YSYEKL. Here the CDR3 reads CASSQDSNNEQFF. The CDR3 DNA reads as TGCGCCAGCAGCCAAGATAGTAACAATGAGCAGTTCTTC.

This clone appeared once. The chain is built from TRBV9 and TRBJ2-7, with a tentative D call TRBD1 (5 bases). The germline V gene encodes CDR1 SGDLS and CDR2 YYNGEE. V was trimmed by 3 bases and J by 1 base, leaving 8 bases between them. The CDR3 runs 13 residues. Written as DNA, the CDR3 is TGTGCCAGCAGCGCTACAGGATCCTACGAGCAGTACTTC. This codes for CASSATGSYEQYF.

CDR3 in amino acids: CASSRFVTTSASYEQYF. Here the CDR3 DNA reads TGTGCCAGCAGTCGATTCGTGACGACTAGCGCCAGCTACGAGCAGTACTTC. The chain uses TRBV27 and TRBJ2-7, with 8 bases that match TRBD2. The V and J ends lost 5 bases and 3 bases, in that order; junction bases with no gene match: 15. Germline assignment: CDR1 MNHEY and CDR2 SMNVEV (reference sequence). This CDR3 comprises 17 residues.

V usage is TRBV18 and J usage is TRBJ2-1; 13 bases line up with TRBD2. The junction had 4 bases not matched to a gene; V was cut back by 3 bases and J by 8 bases. Germline loops: CDR1 KGHSH, CDR2 LQKENI. This CDR3 contains 15 residues. The DNA of the CDR3 is TGTGCCAGCTCACCGTGGACTAGCGGGAGCCATGAGCAGTTCTTC. It specifies CASSPWTSGSHEQFF.

The CDR3 here is CASSLYGEGTEAFF. CDR3 coding DNA: TGTGCCAGCAGTTTATACGGGGAGGGCACTGAAGCTTTCTTT. The V and J genes are TRBV28 and TRBJ1-1; unclear D gene. Germline V gene data show CDR1 as MDHEN and CDR2 as SYDVKM. This CDR3 contains 14 residues. The V and J ends lost 1 base and 4 bases respectively, with 10 bases between them.

V usage is TRBV11-2 and J usage is TRBJ2-5; D gene uncertain. V dropped 8 bases and J dropped 2 bases, with 15 bases sitting between them. CDR3 length equals 14 residues. CDR1 is SGHAT, CDR2 FQNNGV, per germline. DNA for the CDR3: TGTGCCAGCCGCTGGACCTCTAAACAAGAGACCCAGTACTTC. It translates to CASRWTSKQETQYF.

V usage is TRBV28 and J usage is TRBJ1-2; D remains unclear. The CDR3 extends over 13 amino acids. Trimming removed 8 bases at V and 0 bases at J, with 10 bases between. Germline V CDR1 and CDR2: MDHEN, SYDVKM. The CDR3 region has the DNA TGTGCCAGCCGAGACTTAGCTAACTATGGCTACACCTTC. Translated, it gives CASRDLANYGYTF.

The chain joins TRBV6-1 to TRBJ2-3, with TRBD2 matching over 9 bases. The CDR3 covers 15 residues. V was pared by 7 bases and J by 6 bases, with 11 bases of the junction left unmatched. Germline V gene data show CDR1 as MNHNS and CDR2 as SASEGT. The CDR3, as DNA: TGTGCCAGCACTTTAAGTCTAGCGGGATCCGATACGCAGTATTTT. Translation: CASTLSLAGSDTQYF.

The V gene is TRBV28, the J gene TRBJ2-2; no firm D call. Germline CDR1 is MDHEN and CDR2 is SYDVKM. Trimming stripped 3 bases from V and 0 bases from J, with 5 bases between. The CDR3 has 14 amino acids. CDR3 region: CASSFGSNTGELFF. CDR3 sequence (DNA): TGTGCCAGCAGTTTTGGGTCGAACACCGGGGAGCTGTTTTTT.

This sequence joins TRBV27 and TRBJ1-1; D gene ambiguous. The length of the CDR3 is 13 residues. Germline CDR1 is MNHEY and CDR2 is SMNVEV (reference sequence). V was cut by 5 bases and J by 5 bases, with 12 bases left in between. CDR3 in DNA: TGTGCCAGCAGTACCCGGCTCCGGACTGAAGCTTTCTTT. Encoded protein: CASSTRLRTEAFF.

The chain uses TRBV19 and TRBJ2-7; D is ambiguous. The CDR3 runs 14 residues. Deletions cut 5 bases from V and 0 bases from J, with 11 bases between. Germline V CDR1 and CDR2: LNHDA, SQIVND (reference sequence). CDR3 protein: CASSPHLSSYEQYF. Written as DNA, the CDR3 is TGTGCCAGTAGTCCGCACTTGAGCTCCTACGAGCAGTACTTC.

This chain uses TRBV11-2 with TRBJ2-1, with 7 nucleotides matching TRBD1. CDR1 SGHAT and CDR2 FQNNGV come from the germline V gene. Germline trimming cut 1 base from V and 2 bases from J; bases unmatched to any gene: 2. This CDR3 is 15 amino acids long. Here the CDR3 reads CASSLGDSAYNEQFF. In DNA form, the CDR3 reads TGTGCCAGCAGCTTAGGGGACAGCGCCTACAATGAGCAGTTCTTC.